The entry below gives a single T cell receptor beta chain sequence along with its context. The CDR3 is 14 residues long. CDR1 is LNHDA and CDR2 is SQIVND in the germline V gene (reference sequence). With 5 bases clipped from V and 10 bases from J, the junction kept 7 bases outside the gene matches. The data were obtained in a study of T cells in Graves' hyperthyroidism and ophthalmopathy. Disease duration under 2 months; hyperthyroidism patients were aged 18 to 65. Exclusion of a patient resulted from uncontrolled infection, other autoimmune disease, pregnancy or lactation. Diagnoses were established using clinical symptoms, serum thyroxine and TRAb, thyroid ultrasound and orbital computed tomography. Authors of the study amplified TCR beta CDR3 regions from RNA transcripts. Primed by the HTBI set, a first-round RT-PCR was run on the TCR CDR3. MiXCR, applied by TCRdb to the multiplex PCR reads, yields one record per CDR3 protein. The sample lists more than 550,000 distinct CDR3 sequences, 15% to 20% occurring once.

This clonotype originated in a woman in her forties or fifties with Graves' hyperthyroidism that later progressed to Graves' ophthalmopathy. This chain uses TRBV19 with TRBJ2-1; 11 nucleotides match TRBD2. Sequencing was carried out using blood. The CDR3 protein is CASSSGLAEGEQFF. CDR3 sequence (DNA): TGTGCCAGTAGTTCGGGACTAGCGGAGGGGGAGCAGTTCTTC.